This is a list of T cell receptor beta chains from one sample in a study of T cell repertoires in cytomegalovirus infection. These receptors lack a known antigen. TCRdb reanalysed the reads using MiXCR and keeps one entry per CDR3 protein. The sample lists 200,000 to 250,000 distinct CDR3 sequences, 38% occurring once. Here the sequenced sample was CD8+ T cells from cultured PBMCs, taken from culture after CMV antigen stimulation. The receptors shown here come from a human donor in good health (CMV status not recorded). Some clones in this sample may be carry-over from other donors' samples. CDR3s include the opening cysteine and the closing phenylalanine or tryptophan. The D gene is left open where the match is weak. Size is stated for part of the rows, as once, few or many counts, or as a class when the clone is expanded.

cdr3_length: 14
j_call: TRBJ2-7
clone_size: many
v_call: TRBV7-2
d_call: .
cdr3_aa: CASSLGLVSYEQYF
cdr3_nt: TGTGCCAGCAGCTTGGGACTCGTCTCCTACGAGCAGTACTTC

cdr3_length: 14
j_call: TRBJ1-1
clone_size: .
v_call: TRBV7-2
d_call: .
cdr3_aa: CASSLGQGFTEAFF
cdr3_nt: TGTGCCAGCAGCTTAGGCCAGGGATTCACTGAAGCTTTCTTT

cdr3_length: 15
j_call: TRBJ1-1
clone_size: .
v_call: TRBV4-1
d_call: .
cdr3_aa: CASSQGREGNTEAFF
cdr3_nt: TGCGCCAGCAGCCAAGGTCGGGAGGGCAACACTGAAGCTTTCTTT

cdr3_length: 15
j_call: TRBJ2-1
clone_size: .
v_call: TRBV6-1
d_call: TRBD2
cdr3_aa: CASSETSGSRNEQFF
cdr3_nt: TGTGCCAGCAGCGAAACTAGCGGGAGTCGCAATGAGCAGTTCTTC

cdr3_length: 13
j_call: TRBJ2-7
clone_size: few
v_call: TRBV7-3
d_call: .
cdr3_aa: CASSVHSLYEQYF
cdr3_nt: TGTGCCAGCAGCGTCCACTCATTGTACGAGCAGTACTTC

cdr3_length: 15
j_call: TRBJ2-5
clone_size: .
v_call: TRBV19
d_call: .
cdr3_aa: CASRDRANAGETQYF
cdr3_nt: TGTGCCAGTAGGGACCGGGCCAACGCGGGAGAGACCCAGTACTTC

cdr3_length: 14
j_call: TRBJ2-1
clone_size: .
v_call: TRBV29-1
d_call: TRBD2
cdr3_aa: CSVRGLAGDNEQFF
cdr3_nt: TGCAGCGTTAGAGGACTAGCGGGAGACAATGAGCAGTTCTTC

cdr3_length: 16
j_call: TRBJ2-2
clone_size: .
v_call: TRBV28
d_call: .
cdr3_aa: CASSLPGMFNTGELFF
cdr3_nt: TGTGCCAGCAGTTTGCCCGGGATGTTTAACACCGGGGAGCTGTTTTTT

cdr3_length: 14
j_call: TRBJ2-5
clone_size: few
v_call: TRBV27
d_call: TRBD1
cdr3_aa: CASMSGTGQETQYF
cdr3_nt: TGTGCCAGCATGTCCGGGACAGGACAAGAGACCCAGTACTTC

cdr3_length: 15
j_call: TRBJ2-3
clone_size: .
v_call: TRBV7-3
d_call: .
cdr3_aa: CASSLTGGTTDTQYF
cdr3_nt: TGTGCCAGCAGCTTAACTGGCGGGACCACAGATACGCAGTATTTT

cdr3_length: 15
j_call: TRBJ1-2
clone_size: .
v_call: TRBV7-9
d_call: .
cdr3_aa: CASSLVNSAAYGYTF
cdr3_nt: TGTGCCAGCAGCTTAGTTAATTCGGCAGCCTATGGCTACACCTTC

cdr3_length: 20
j_call: TRBJ2-5
clone_size: few
v_call: TRBV7-8
d_call: TRBD2
cdr3_aa: CASSLALVRLAGRSQETQYF
cdr3_nt: TGTGCCAGCAGCTTAGCGCTTGTAAGACTAGCGGGGAGGAGCCAAGAGACCCAGTACTTC

cdr3_length: 14
j_call: TRBJ1-5
clone_size: many
v_call: TRBV7-2
d_call: .
cdr3_aa: CASSLGGPNQPQHF
cdr3_nt: TGTGCCAGCAGCTTAGGAGGGCCCAATCAGCCCCAGCATTTT

cdr3_length: 15
j_call: TRBJ2-1
clone_size: few
v_call: TRBV9
d_call: .
cdr3_aa: CASSVYLGMNNEQFF
cdr3_nt: TGTGCCAGCAGCGTATATCTGGGGATGAACAATGAGCAGTTCTTC

cdr3_length: 15
j_call: TRBJ1-4
clone_size: .
v_call: TRBV7-9
d_call: .
cdr3_aa: CASSPLGGANEKLFF
cdr3_nt: TGTGCCAGCAGCCCCCTAGGTGGAGCTAATGAAAAACTGTTTTTT

cdr3_length: 15
j_call: TRBJ2-1
clone_size: many
v_call: TRBV7-9
d_call: TRBD2
cdr3_aa: CASSLLSGSSNEQFF
cdr3_nt: TGTGCCAGCAGCCTCCTTAGCGGGAGCAGCAATGAGCAGTTCTTC

cdr3_length: 11
j_call: TRBJ1-1
clone_size: .
v_call: TRBV27
d_call: TRBD1
cdr3_aa: CASSSRQGAFF
cdr3_nt: TGTGCCAGCAGTTCCAGACAGGGAGCTTTCTTT

cdr3_length: 17
j_call: TRBJ2-1
clone_size: few
v_call: TRBV19
d_call: .
cdr3_aa: CASSHYLGPIPNNEQFF
cdr3_nt: TGTGCCAGTAGTCACTATCTAGGCCCAATCCCTAACAATGAGCAGTTCTTC

cdr3_length: 14
j_call: TRBJ1-1
clone_size: few
v_call: TRBV7-9
d_call: .
cdr3_aa: CASSLGGGWTEAFF
cdr3_nt: TGTGCCAGCAGCTTAGGAGGGGGATGGACTGAAGCTTTCTTT

cdr3_length: 11
j_call: TRBJ1-1
clone_size: .
v_call: TRBV19
d_call: .
cdr3_aa: CASSIGPAGIF
cdr3_nt: TGTGCCAGTAGTATAGGTCCCGCTGGAATCTTT

cdr3_length: 15
j_call: TRBJ1-2
clone_size: few
v_call: TRBV7-6
d_call: TRBD1
cdr3_aa: CASSPNLGQGNGYTF
cdr3_nt: TGTGCCAGCAGCCCTAACTTAGGACAGGGGAATGGCTACACCTTC

cdr3_length: 14
j_call: TRBJ1-1
clone_size: .
v_call: TRBV15
d_call: TRBD1
cdr3_aa: CATSSWTGGTEAFF
cdr3_nt: TGTGCCACCAGCAGTTGGACAGGGGGCACTGAAGCTTTCTTT

cdr3_length: 15
j_call: TRBJ1-2
clone_size: .
v_call: TRBV6-1
d_call: TRBD1
cdr3_aa: CASSEGGGLNYGYTF
cdr3_nt: TGTGCCAGCAGTGAGGGAGGGGGCCTAAACTATGGCTACACCTTC

cdr3_length: 14
j_call: TRBJ2-7
clone_size: .
v_call: TRBV12-3/TRBV12-4
d_call: .
cdr3_aa: CASRALWGKGEQYF
cdr3_nt: TGTGCCAGCAGAGCCCTCTGGGGTAAAGGCGAGCAGTACTTC

cdr3_length: 16
j_call: TRBJ1-6
clone_size: .
v_call: TRBV7-9
d_call: TRBD1
cdr3_aa: CASSLVLGQENSPLHF
cdr3_nt: TGTGCAAGCAGCTTAGTCCTCGGACAGGAAAATTCACCCCTCCACTTT

cdr3_length: 16
j_call: TRBJ2-2
clone_size: .
v_call: TRBV7-3
d_call: .
cdr3_aa: CASSLTGGINTGELFF
cdr3_nt: TGTGCCAGCAGCTTAACAGGGGGGATTAACACCGGGGAGCTGTTTTTT

cdr3_length: 13
j_call: TRBJ1-1
clone_size: .
v_call: TRBV7-9
d_call: .
cdr3_aa: CASSPPGRTEAFF
cdr3_nt: TGTGCCAGCAGCCCTCCCGGCCGAACTGAAGCTTTCTTT

cdr3_length: 15
j_call: TRBJ2-1
clone_size: .
v_call: TRBV5-6
d_call: TRBD1
cdr3_aa: CASLWWDSAYNEQFF
cdr3_nt: TGTGCCAGCCTATGGTGGGACAGTGCCTACAATGAGCAGTTCTTC

cdr3_length: 13
j_call: TRBJ1-1
clone_size: .
v_call: TRBV4-2
d_call: .
cdr3_aa: CASSSWTNTEAFF
cdr3_nt: TGTGCCAGCAGCTCATGGACGAACACTGAAGCTTTCTTT

cdr3_length: 15
j_call: TRBJ1-1
clone_size: many
v_call: TRBV7-6
d_call: .
cdr3_aa: CASSLGYGKNTEAFF
cdr3_nt: TGTGCCAGCAGCTTAGGTTACGGGAAAAACACTGAAGCTTTCTTT

cdr3_length: 17
j_call: TRBJ2-2
clone_size: few
v_call: TRBV7-8
d_call: TRBD2
cdr3_aa: CASSPRRTGGSTGELFF
cdr3_nt: TGTGCCAGCAGCCCACGGAGAACGGGAGGGAGCACCGGGGAGCTGTTTTTT

cdr3_length: 14
j_call: TRBJ2-1
clone_size: .
v_call: TRBV12-3/TRBV12-4
d_call: .
cdr3_aa: CASSPSTVYNEQFF
cdr3_nt: TGTGCCAGCAGTCCCTCGACAGTTTACAATGAGCAGTTCTTC

cdr3_length: 17
j_call: TRBJ1-3
clone_size: few
v_call: TRBV5-6
d_call: .
cdr3_aa: CASSFVLTESSGNTIYF
cdr3_nt: TGTGCCAGCAGTTTTGTCCTAACTGAGAGCTCTGGAAACACCATATATTTT

cdr3_length: 15
j_call: TRBJ2-1
clone_size: .
v_call: TRBV7-7
d_call: .
cdr3_aa: CASSRDRDYYKEQFF
cdr3_nt: TGTGCTAGCAGCCGAGATCGAGACTACTACAAGGAGCAGTTCTTC

cdr3_length: 14
j_call: TRBJ1-5
clone_size: .
v_call: TRBV7-6
d_call: .
cdr3_aa: CASSRFGGNQPQHF
cdr3_nt: TGTGCCAGCAGCCGCTTTGGTGGCAATCAGCCCCAGCATTTT

cdr3_length: 15
j_call: TRBJ2-1
clone_size: .
v_call: TRBV7-9
d_call: TRBD2
cdr3_aa: CASSLLAGDRDEQFF
cdr3_nt: TGTGCCAGCAGCCTTCTAGCGGGAGACAGAGATGAGCAGTTCTTC

cdr3_length: 13
j_call: TRBJ1-1
clone_size: .
v_call: TRBV4-2
d_call: .
cdr3_aa: CASTYREPTEAFF
cdr3_nt: TGTGCCAGCACCTACAGGGAACCAACTGAAGCTTTCTTT

cdr3_length: 15
j_call: TRBJ1-5
clone_size: .
v_call: TRBV7-6
d_call: .
cdr3_aa: CASSPTGRDNQPQHF
cdr3_nt: TGTGCCAGCAGCCCCACGGGCAGGGACAATCAGCCCCAGCATTTT

cdr3_length: 15
j_call: TRBJ2-1
clone_size: many
v_call: TRBV7-2
d_call: .
cdr3_aa: CASSPSLRSYNEQFF
cdr3_nt: TGTGCCAGCAGCCCTTCCTTAAGGAGTTACAATGAGCAGTTCTTC

cdr3_length: 20
j_call: TRBJ1-1
clone_size: .
v_call: TRBV7-6
d_call: TRBD1
cdr3_aa: CASSLGSGGQGAIMNTEAFF
cdr3_nt: TGTGCCAGCAGCTTAGGAAGCGGGGGGCAGGGGGCGATAATGAACACTGAAGCTTTCTTT

cdr3_length: 15
j_call: TRBJ2-1
clone_size: .
v_call: TRBV7-3
d_call: .
cdr3_aa: CASSLDVGGVSEKFF
cdr3_nt: TGTGCCAGCAGCTTAGATGTGGGAGGCGTCTCTGAGAAGTTCTTC

cdr3_length: 13
j_call: TRBJ2-3
clone_size: .
v_call: TRBV6-5
d_call: TRBD1
cdr3_aa: CASRGPGQGTQYF
cdr3_nt: TGTGCCAGCAGGGGCCCCGGACAGGGAACGCAGTATTTT